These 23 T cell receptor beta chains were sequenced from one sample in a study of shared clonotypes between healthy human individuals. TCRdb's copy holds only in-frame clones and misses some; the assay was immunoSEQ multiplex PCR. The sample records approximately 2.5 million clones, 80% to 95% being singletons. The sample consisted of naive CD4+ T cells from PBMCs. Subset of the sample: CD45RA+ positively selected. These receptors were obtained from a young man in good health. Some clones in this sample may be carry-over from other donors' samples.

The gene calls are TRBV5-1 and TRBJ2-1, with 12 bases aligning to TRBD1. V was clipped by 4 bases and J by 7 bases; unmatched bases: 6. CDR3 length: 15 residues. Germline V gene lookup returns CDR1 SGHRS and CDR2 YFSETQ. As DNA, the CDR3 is TGCGCCAGCAGCCCGGGACAGGGGGCAAGGAATGAGCAGTTCTTC. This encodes CASSPGQGARNEQFF.

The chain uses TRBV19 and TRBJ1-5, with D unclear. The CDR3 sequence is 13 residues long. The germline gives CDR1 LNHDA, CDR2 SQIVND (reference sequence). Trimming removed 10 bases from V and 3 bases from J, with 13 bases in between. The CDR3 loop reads CATQTDYNQPQHF. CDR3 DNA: TGTGCCACCCAGACGGACTACAATCAGCCCCAGCATTTT.

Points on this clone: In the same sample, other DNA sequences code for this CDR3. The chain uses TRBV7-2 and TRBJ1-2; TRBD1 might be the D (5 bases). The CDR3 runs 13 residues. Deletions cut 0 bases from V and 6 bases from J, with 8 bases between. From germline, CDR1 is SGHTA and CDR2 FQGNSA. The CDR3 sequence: CASSLAAGNGYTF. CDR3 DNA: TGTGCCAGCAGCTTAGCGGCAGGGAATGGCTACACCTTC.

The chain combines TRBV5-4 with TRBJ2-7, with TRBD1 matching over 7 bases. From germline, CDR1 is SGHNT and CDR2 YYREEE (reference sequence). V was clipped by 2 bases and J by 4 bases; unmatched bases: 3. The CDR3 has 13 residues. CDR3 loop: CASSFGTDYEQYF. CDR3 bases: TGTGCCAGCAGCTTCGGGACAGATTACGAGCAGTACTTC.

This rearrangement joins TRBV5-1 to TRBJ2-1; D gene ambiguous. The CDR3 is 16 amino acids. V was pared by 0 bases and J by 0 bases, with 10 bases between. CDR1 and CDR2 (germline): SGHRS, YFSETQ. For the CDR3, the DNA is TGCGCCAGCAGCTTGGGGACCCGAAGCTCCTACAATGAGCAGTTCTTC. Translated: CASSLGTRSSYNEQFF.

The CDR3 reads CASSTRLAEAYGELFF. The DNA for the CDR3 is TGTGCCAGTAGTACAAGACTAGCGGAAGCCTACGGGGAGCTGTTTTTT. The genes are TRBV19 and TRBJ2-2; TRBD2 aligns across 9 bases. CDR1 and CDR2 (germline): LNHDA, SQIVND (reference sequence). The ends lost 4 bases at V and 7 bases at J; junction bases unmatched: 10. The CDR3 has 16 amino acids.

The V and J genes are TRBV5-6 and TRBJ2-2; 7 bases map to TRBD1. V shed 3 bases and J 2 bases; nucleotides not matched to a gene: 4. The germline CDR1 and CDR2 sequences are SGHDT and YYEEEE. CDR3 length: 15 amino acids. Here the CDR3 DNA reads TGTGCCAGCAGCTCGGGACAGACCAACACCGGGGAGCTGTTTTTT. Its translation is CASSSGQTNTGELFF.

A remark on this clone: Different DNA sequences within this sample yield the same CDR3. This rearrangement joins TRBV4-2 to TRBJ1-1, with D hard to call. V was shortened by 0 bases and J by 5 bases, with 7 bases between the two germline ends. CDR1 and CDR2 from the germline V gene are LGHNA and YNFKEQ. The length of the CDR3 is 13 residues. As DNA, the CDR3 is TGTGCCAGCAGCCAAGACGGGGATACTGAAGCTTTCTTT. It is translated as CASSQDGDTEAFF.

The CDR3 protein is CASSDTVSPNEKLFF. The CDR3, as DNA: TGTGCCAGCAGCGACACAGTCTCACCTAATGAAAAACTGTTTTTT. The chain uses TRBV14 and TRBJ1-4; D call uncertain. Germline loops: CDR1 SGHDN, CDR2 FVKESK. Deletions cut 5 bases from V and 3 bases from J, with 13 bases between. The length of the CDR3 is 15 residues.

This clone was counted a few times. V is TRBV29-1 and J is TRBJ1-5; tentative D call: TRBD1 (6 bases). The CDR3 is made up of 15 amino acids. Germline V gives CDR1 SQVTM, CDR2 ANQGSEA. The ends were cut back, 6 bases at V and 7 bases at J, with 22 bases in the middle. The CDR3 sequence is CSVLLPQGSGQPQHF. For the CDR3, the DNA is TGCAGCGTGCTGCTGCCACAGGGTTCGGGACAGCCCCAGCATTTT.

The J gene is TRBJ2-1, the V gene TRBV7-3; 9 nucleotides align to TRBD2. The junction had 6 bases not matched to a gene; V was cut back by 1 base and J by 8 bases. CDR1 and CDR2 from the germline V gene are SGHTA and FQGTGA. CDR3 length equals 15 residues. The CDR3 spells CASSLISGRDHEQFF. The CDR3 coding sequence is TGTGCCAGCAGCTTAATTAGCGGGAGAGACCATGAGCAGTTCTTC.

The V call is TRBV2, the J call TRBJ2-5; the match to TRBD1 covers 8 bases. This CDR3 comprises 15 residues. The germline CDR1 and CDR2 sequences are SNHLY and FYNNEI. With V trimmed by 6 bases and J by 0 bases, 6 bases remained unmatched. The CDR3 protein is CASSDRGSYQETQYF. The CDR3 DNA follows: TGTGCCAGCAGCGACAGGGGCTCCTACCAAGAGACCCAGTACTTC.

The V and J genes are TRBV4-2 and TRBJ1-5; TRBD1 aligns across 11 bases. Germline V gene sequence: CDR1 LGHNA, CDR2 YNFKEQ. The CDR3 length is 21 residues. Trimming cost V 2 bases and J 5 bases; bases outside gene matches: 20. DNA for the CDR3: TGTGCCAGCAGCCAACGAAAACACCGGACAGGGGGCCAGGGGGAGTATCAGCCCCAGCATTTT. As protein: CASSQRKHRTGGQGEYQPQHF.

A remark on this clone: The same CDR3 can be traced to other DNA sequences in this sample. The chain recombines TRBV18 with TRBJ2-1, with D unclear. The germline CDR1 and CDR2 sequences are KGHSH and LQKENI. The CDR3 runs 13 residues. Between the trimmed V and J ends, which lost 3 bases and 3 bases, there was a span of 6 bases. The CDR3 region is CASSPWGYNEQFF. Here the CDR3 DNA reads TGTGCCAGCTCACCTTGGGGCTACAATGAGCAGTTCTTC. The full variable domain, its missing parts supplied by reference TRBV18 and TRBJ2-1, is NAGVMQNPRHLVRRRGQEARLRCSPMKGHSHVYWYRQLPEEGLKFMVYLQKENIIDESGMPKERFSAEFPKEGPSILRIQQVVRGDSAAYFCASSPWGYNEQFFGPGTRLTVL.

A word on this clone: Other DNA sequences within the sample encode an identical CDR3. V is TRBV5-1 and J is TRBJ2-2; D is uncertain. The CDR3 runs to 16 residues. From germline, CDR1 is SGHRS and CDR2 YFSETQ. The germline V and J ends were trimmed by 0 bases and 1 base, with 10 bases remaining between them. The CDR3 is CASSLAPGLNTGELFF. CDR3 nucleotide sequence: TGCGCCAGCAGCTTGGCCCCAGGCCTGAACACCGGGGAGCTGTTTTTT.

The CDR3 reads CASSLSRPNRGPYEQYF. CDR3 nucleotides: TGTGCCAGCAGTTTATCGCGACCAAACAGGGGACCCTACGAGCAGTACTTC. This sequence joins TRBV27 and TRBJ2-7; 7 nucleotides agree with TRBD1. CDR1 MNHEY and CDR2 SMNVEV come from the germline V gene (reference sequence). This CDR3 is built from 17 residues. J lost 2 bases, V lost 0 bases, and 10 bases had no gene match.

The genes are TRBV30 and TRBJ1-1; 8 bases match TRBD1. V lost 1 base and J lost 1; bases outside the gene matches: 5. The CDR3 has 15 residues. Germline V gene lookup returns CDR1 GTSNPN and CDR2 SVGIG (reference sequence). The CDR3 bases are TGTGCCTGGAGTGGCTTAGGGACAGGGAACACTGAAGCTTTCTTT. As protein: CAWSGLGTGNTEAFF.

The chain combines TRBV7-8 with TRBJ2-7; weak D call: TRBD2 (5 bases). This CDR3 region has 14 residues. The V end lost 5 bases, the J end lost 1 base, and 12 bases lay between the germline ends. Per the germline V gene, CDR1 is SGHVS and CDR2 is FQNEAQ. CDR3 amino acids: CASSVLRGSYEQYF. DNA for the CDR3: TGTGCCAGCAGCGTCCTCCGGGGATCCTACGAGCAGTACTTC.

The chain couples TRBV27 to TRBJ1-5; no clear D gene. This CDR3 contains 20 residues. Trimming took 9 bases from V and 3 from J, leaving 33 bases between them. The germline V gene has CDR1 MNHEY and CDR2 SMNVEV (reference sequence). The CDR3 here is CASSTPRQKASYPPNQPQHF. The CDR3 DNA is TGTGCCAGTTCGACCCCTCGCCAAAAGGCCTCGTACCCCCCCAATCAGCCCCAGCATTTT.

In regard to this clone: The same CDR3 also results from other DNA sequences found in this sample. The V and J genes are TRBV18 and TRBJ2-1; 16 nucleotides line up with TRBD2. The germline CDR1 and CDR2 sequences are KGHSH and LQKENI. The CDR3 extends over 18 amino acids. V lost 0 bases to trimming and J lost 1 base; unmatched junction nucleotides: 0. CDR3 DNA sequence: TGTGCCAGCTCACCACCGGGACTAGCGGGAGGGTCCTACAATGAGCAGTTCTTC. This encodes CASSPPGLAGGSYNEQFF.

The CDR3 loop reads CASSQEVLRGADTQYF. The CDR3 coding sequence is TGTGCCAGCAGCCAAGAGGTGTTAAGGGGGGCAGATACGCAGTATTTT. V is TRBV4-2 and J is TRBJ2-3; possibly TRBD1 or TRBD2 for D (6 bases each). Trimming cost V 0 bases and J 4 bases, with 14 bases left between them. The CDR3 is made up of 16 amino acids. Germline V CDR1 and CDR2: LGHNA, YNFKEQ.

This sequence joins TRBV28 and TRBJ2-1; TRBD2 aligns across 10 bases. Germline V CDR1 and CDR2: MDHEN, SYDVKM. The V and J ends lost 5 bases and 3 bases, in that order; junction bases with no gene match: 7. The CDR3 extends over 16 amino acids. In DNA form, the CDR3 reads TGTGCCAGCAGTAAGAGTTGGACTAGCGGCTACAATGAGCAGTTCTTC. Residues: CASSKSWTSGYNEQFF.

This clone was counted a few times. In nucleotides, the CDR3 is TGTGCCAGCTCACCACCCGAGGGCGACAGTAGCAATCAGCCCCAGCATTTT. As protein: CASSPPEGDSSNQPQHF. The V gene is TRBV18, the J gene TRBJ1-5; tentatively, D is TRBD1 (5 bases). The germline V gene has CDR1 KGHSH and CDR2 LQKENI. Trimming pared 0 bases from V and 0 bases from J, leaving 12 bases between. There are 17 residues in the CDR3.